This TCR beta chain was recovered during a study of cytomegalovirus exposure and HLA in healthy donors. Germline assignment: CDR1 SGHVS and CDR2 FQNEAQ. Trimming cost V 4 bases and J 5 bases; bases outside gene matches: 3. The CDR3 is made up of 13 amino acids. Vbeta (60) and Jbeta (13) primers were used in the PCR. TCRdb's table, derived via immunoSEQ multiplex PCR, lists solely in-frame clones and lacks some. This sample's table has 150,000 or so clones. This chain uses TRBV7-8 with TRBJ2-5; 8 bases line up with TRBD1. The clonotype comes from a woman younger than 35 in good health and CMV-seronegative. The specimen sequenced was PBMCs. Here the CDR3 reads CASSSTGAETQYF. As DNA, the CDR3 is TGTGCCAGCAGCTCGACAGGGGCGGAGACCCAGTACTTC.